This T cell receptor beta chain comes out of a study of control samples from healthy donors and cancer patients. The protocol was immunoSEQ multiplex PCR, while the TCRdb copy is restricted to in-frame clones and leaves out a portion. The sample lists about 230,000 clones; approximately 80% were seen once. The germline gives CDR1 LNHDA, CDR2 SQIVND (reference sequence). The CDR3 loop spans 15 amino acids. V gave up 1 base and J gave up 7 bases; unmatched junction bases: 7. The sequenced material came from PBMCs. The chain carries TRBV19 and TRBJ1-5; TRBD1 matches 7 bases. The clonotype was recovered from an older woman with lung cancer. The CDR3 sequence: CASSIAGGGGQPQHF. For the CDR3, the DNA is TGTGCCAGTAGTATAGCTGGAGGGGGCGGACAGCCCCAGCATTTT.